This T cell receptor beta chain derives from a study of regulatory T cells in long-lasting Graves disease. The CDR3 is 15 amino acids. Unmatched junction bases numbered 11, after V lost 8 bases and J lost 2 bases. Germline CDR1 is LGHDT and CDR2 is YNNKEL (reference sequence). Time point: newly diagnosed GD, antithyroid drugs for less than 3 months. Making the TCR library involved RNA that had been extracted from PBMCs. This clonotype was recorded a few times. Building the TCR beta libraries relied on iRepertoire HTBI primers, and CDR3 regions underwent Arm-PCR. TCRdb passed the multiplex PCR reads through MiXCR, listing each CDR3 protein once. The sample yields around 480,000 distinct CDR3 sequences, about 15% seen once. The same sample was also used in a study of T cells in Graves' hyperthyroidism and ophthalmopathy.

Source: peripheral blood mononuclear cells (PBMCs), taken at new diagnosis, from a patient treated with antithyroid drugs. This receptor was identified in a woman aged 40-65 years with Graves disease. The chain carries TRBV3-1 and TRBJ2-7, with TRBD2 identical over 8 bases. In nucleotides, the CDR3 is TGTGCCAGCTCTTTAGCGGGGCCGGTCCCCTACGAGCAGTACTTC. Its translation: CASSLAGPVPYEQYF.